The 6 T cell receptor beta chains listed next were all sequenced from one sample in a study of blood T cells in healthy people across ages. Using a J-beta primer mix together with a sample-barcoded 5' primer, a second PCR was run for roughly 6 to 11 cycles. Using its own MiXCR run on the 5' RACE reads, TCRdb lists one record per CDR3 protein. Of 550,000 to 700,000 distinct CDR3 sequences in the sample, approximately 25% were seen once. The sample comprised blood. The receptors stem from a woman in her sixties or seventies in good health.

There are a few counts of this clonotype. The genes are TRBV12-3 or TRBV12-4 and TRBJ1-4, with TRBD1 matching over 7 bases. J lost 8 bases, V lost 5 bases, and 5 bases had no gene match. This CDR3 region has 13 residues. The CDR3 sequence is CASSVGGQEKLFF. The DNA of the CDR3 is TGTGCCAGCAGTGTAGGGGGCCAGGAAAAACTGTTTTTT.

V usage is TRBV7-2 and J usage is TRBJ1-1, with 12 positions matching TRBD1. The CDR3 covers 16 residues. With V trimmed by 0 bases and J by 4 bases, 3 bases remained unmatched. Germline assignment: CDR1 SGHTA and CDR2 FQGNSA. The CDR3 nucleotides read TGTGCCAGCAGCTTAGCCCGGGACAGGGGGCCCACTGAAGCTTTCTTT. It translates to CASSLARDRGPTEAFF.

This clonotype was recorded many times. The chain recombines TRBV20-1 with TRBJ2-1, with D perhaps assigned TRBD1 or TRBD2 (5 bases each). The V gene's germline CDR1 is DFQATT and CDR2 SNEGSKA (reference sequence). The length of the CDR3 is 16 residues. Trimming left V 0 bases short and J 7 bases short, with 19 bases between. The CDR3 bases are TGCAGTGCTAGAGACTGGACGGGGCGCCTCGGGAATGAGCAGTTCTTC. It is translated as CSARDWTGRLGNEQFF.

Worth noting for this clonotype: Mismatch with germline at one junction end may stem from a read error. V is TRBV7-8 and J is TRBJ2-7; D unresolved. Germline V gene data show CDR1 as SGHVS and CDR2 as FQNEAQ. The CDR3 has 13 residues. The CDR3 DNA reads TGTGCCAGCAGCTTCGGGCAGTCCTACGGGCAGTACTTC. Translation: CASSFGQSYGQYF.

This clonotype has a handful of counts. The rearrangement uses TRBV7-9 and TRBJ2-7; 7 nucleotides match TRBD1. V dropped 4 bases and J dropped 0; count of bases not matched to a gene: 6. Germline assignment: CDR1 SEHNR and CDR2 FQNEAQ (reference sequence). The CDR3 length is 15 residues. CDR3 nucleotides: TGTGCCAGCAGCTCCAACAGGGGAGACTCCTACGAGCAGTACTTC. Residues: CASSSNRGDSYEQYF.

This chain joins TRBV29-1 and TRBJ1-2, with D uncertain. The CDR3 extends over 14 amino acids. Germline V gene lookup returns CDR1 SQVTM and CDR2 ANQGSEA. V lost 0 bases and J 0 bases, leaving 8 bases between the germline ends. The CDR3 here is CSVEDSSTNYGYTF. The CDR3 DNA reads TGCAGCGTTGAAGACAGTTCGACTAACTATGGCTACACCTTC.